The 16 T cell receptor beta chains below all came from one sample that was sequenced in a study of blood T cell repertoires in COVID-19. Generated by immunoSEQ multiplex PCR, the TCRdb table keeps only in-frame clones and is missing some. The table shows a few hundred thousand clones, with more than 85% occurring only once. The sample was PBMCs or T cells enriched from blood (not recorded which). The receptors were gathered from a woman under 40 who had recovered from COVID-19.

The chain recombines TRBV24-1 with TRBJ1-2; D perhaps matches TRBD1 (6 bases). There are 14 residues in the CDR3. Germline CDR1 is KGHDR and CDR2 is SFDVKD. The V end lost 3 bases, the J end lost 7 bases, and 14 bases lay between the germline ends. DNA of the CDR3: TGTGCCACCAGTGATGACCACAGGGCCGCTGGCTACACCTTC. This codes for CATSDDHRAAGYTF.

V and J are TRBV19 and TRBJ1-6, with unresolved D. V lost 8 bases and J lost 0, with 14 bases in between. The CDR3 is 16 residues long. The germline CDR1 and CDR2 sequences are LNHDA and SQIVND (reference sequence). This chain's CDR3 is CASAPLRSSYNSPLHF. CDR3 coding DNA: TGTGCCAGTGCCCCTTTGAGGAGCTCCTATAATTCACCCCTCCACTTT.

V usage is TRBV7-2 and J usage is TRBJ2-1, with 9 bases lining up with TRBD2. The length of the CDR3 is 18 residues. Per the germline V gene, CDR1 is SGHTA and CDR2 is FQGNSA. Germline trimming cut 4 bases from V and 7 bases from J; bases unmatched to any gene: 17. DNA of the CDR3: TGTGCCAGCAGCTCCAAGCCCTTAATAGCGGGAGTGATAAATGAGCAGTTCTTC. Protein sequence: CASSSKPLIAGVINEQFF. The entire variable domain, with the rest obtained from reference TRBV7-2 and TRBJ2-1, is as follows: GAGVSQSPSNKVTEKGKDVELRCDPISGHTALYWYRQSLGQGLEFLIYFQGNSAPDKSGLPSDRFSAERTGGSVSTLTIQRTQQEDSAVYLCASSSKPLIAGVINEQFFGPGTRLTVL.

This chain uses TRBV21-1 with TRBJ2-3; the table calls TRBD1, which could not be checked here. TRBV21-1 is a known pseudogene. This CDR3 comprises 17 residues. In DNA, the CDR3 is TGTGCCAGCAGCACAATCTTAGGAAGACAGTTCACAGATACGCAGTATTTT. This sequence encodes CASSTILGRQFTDTQYF.

This chain uses TRBV6-6 with TRBJ1-2, with D possibly matching TRBD1 (5 bases). The CDR3 covers 16 residues. The V end lost 0 bases, the J end lost 3 bases, and 14 bases lay between the germline ends. Germline V gene data show CDR1 as MNHNY and CDR2 as SVGAGI (reference sequence). CDR3 coding DNA: TGTGCCAGCAGTTACTCGATTTACAGGCTTGACTATGGCTACACCTTC. This sequence encodes CASSYSIYRLDYGYTF.

The DNA for the CDR3 is TGTGCCAGCAGCTTTGCGCCAAGGGGGCTTGAGCAGTACTTC. The encoded protein is CASSFAPRGLEQYF. This chain uses TRBV7-9 with TRBJ2-7, with 7 bases matching TRBD1. Per germline, CDR1 SEHNR and CDR2 FQNEAQ (reference sequence). V was clipped by 3 bases and J by 7 bases; unmatched bases: 9. The CDR3 is 14 residues long. Full variable domain (outside the CDR3, taken from reference TRBV7-9 and TRBJ2-7): DTGVSQNPRHKITKRGQNVTFRCDPISEHNRLYWYRQTLGQGPEFLTYFQNEAQLEKSRLLSDRFSAERPKGSFSTLEIQRTEQGDSAMYLCASSFAPRGLEQYFGPGTRLTVT.

The chain carries TRBV7-2 and TRBJ1-2, with D perhaps matching TRBD1 (6 bases). The CDR3 contains 15 residues. CDR1 is SGHTA and CDR2 is FQGNSA in the germline V gene. V dropped 0 bases and J dropped 4 bases, with 12 bases sitting between them. The CDR3 coding sequence is TGTGCCAGCAGCTTAGCCTCCGGGACACTCTATGGCTACACCTTC. Encoded protein: CASSLASGTLYGYTF.

This chain links TRBV10-3 with TRBJ1-4; maybe TRBD1 (5 bases). Per germline, CDR1 ENHRY and CDR2 SYGVKD. The CDR3 runs 15 residues. With 0 bases removed from V and 3 bases from J, the gap between germline ends came to 8 bases. The CDR3 nucleotides read TGTGCCATCAGTGAGTCGCCGGGGGCTAATGAAAAACTGTTTTTT. Translation: CAISESPGANEKLFF.

The chain links TRBV4-2 to TRBJ1-6; TRBD1 matches at 9 bases. In germline, CDR1 is LGHNA, CDR2 YNFKEQ. CDR3 size: 17 residues. J gave up 9 bases and V 1 base, and 10 bases lay outside the gene matches. The CDR3 DNA is TGTGCCAGCAGCCAAGCTAGTCGGACAGGGGATTCTTCACCCCTCCACTTT. As protein: CASSQASRTGDSSPLHF.

The chain joins TRBV2 to TRBJ2-3; TRBD2 aligns across 7 bases. Looked up from germline, CDR1 is SNHLY and CDR2 is FYNNEI. With 2 bases clipped from V and 0 bases from J, the junction kept 14 bases outside the gene matches. CDR3 length equals 19 residues. Here the CDR3 reads CASSERALRASGSTDTQYF. The DNA for the CDR3 is TGTGCCAGCAGTGAAAGGGCCCTTAGGGCTAGCGGTAGCACAGATACGCAGTATTTT. The full variable domain, rest sourced from reference TRBV2 and TRBJ2-3, is EPEVTQTPSHQVTQMGQEVILRCVPISNHLYFYWYRQILGQKVEFLVSFYNNEISEKSEIFDDQFSVERPDGSNFTLKIRSTKLEDSAMYFCASSERALRASGSTDTQYFGPGTRLTVL.

This clone was observed a handful of times. This sequence joins TRBV2 and TRBJ1-1; unclear D gene. The CDR3 is 13 amino acids. Between the trimmed V and J ends, which lost 2 bases and 2 bases, there was a span of 6 bases. Germline CDR1 SNHLY, CDR2 FYNNEI. In nucleotides, the CDR3 is TGTGCCAGCAGTGAAAAGAGCAACACTGAAGCTTTCTTT. Translated, it gives CASSEKSNTEAFF.

V gene TRBV9 combines with J gene TRBJ2-2, with D tentatively TRBD2 (7 bases). Germline CDR1 SGDLS, CDR2 YYNGEE. Deletions cut 4 bases from V and 6 bases from J, with 22 bases between. CDR3 length equals 17 residues. The CDR3 here is CASSPMGGAKVSGELFF. The CDR3 DNA sequence: TGTGCCAGCAGCCCCATGGGGGGGGCGAAGGTCTCCGGGGAGCTGTTTTTT.

This chain links TRBV4-1 with TRBJ2-7; D is possibly TRBD1 (5 bases). Trimming removed 0 bases from V and 0 bases from J, with 12 bases in between. From germline, CDR1 is MGHRA and CDR2 YSYEKL. The CDR3 covers 16 residues. This CDR3 reads CASSQDRQGLSYEQYF. The CDR3 bases are TGCGCCAGCAGCCAAGATAGGCAGGGCCTCTCCTACGAGCAGTACTTC.

The V call is TRBV5-1, the J call TRBJ2-3, with 8 bases identical to TRBD2. This CDR3 is built from 15 residues. The J segment lost 4 bases and the V segment lost 3 bases, leaving 7 bases of the junction unmatched. Germline assignment: CDR1 SGHRS and CDR2 YFSETQ. The CDR3 DNA follows: TGCGCCAGCAGCTCCAGCGGGAGTCAGGCAGATACGCAGTATTTT. This gives the protein CASSSSGSQADTQYF.

The CDR3 is CASRDGGRVNEQFF. The CDR3 DNA reads as TGTGCCAGTAGAGACGGCGGGAGGGTCAATGAGCAGTTCTTC. The J gene is TRBJ2-1, the V gene TRBV19; 9 positions agree with TRBD2. This CDR3 has 14 residues. Germline lookup yields CDR1 LNHDA and CDR2 SQIVND (reference sequence). The V segment lost 6 bases and the J segment 6 bases; nucleotides outside the gene matches: 6.

The chain couples TRBV30 to TRBJ1-1; maybe TRBD1 (5 bases). There are 13 residues in the CDR3. Germline values: CDR1 GTSNPN, CDR2 SVGIG (reference sequence). Deletions cut 4 bases from V and 4 bases from J, with 13 bases between. The CDR3 here is CAWTVAGGTEAFF. CDR3 in DNA: TGTGCCTGGACCGTGGCGGGGGGCACTGAAGCTTTCTTT.